This T cell receptor beta chain appears in the sequencing data of a study of blood T cells in healthy people across ages. Study-wide background: Template switching recovered approximately one barcoded beta molecule for every two T cells. Findings of the study overall: Roughly linear age-related decline in beta diversity appeared, significant by age approximately 41.

The second PCR ran about 6 to 12 cycles with a sample-barcoded 5' primer and J-beta primers. TCRdb itself ran the 5' RACE reads through MiXCR, one entry per CDR3 protein. The table includes approximately 790,000 distinct CDR3 sequences, approximately 65% detected once. Germline assignment: CDR1 DFQATT and CDR2 SNEGSKA (reference sequence). The CDR3 covers 12 residues. V lost 0 bases to trimming and J lost 2 bases, with 3 bases between them. With respect to this clonotype: Its cognate antigen is unknown.

Isolation recovered at least 7 million PBMCs from every sample. The J gene is TRBJ2-3, the V gene TRBV20-1; unclear D gene. The specimen sequenced was blood. The sequence came from a man between 25 and 39 years old in good health. CDR3 loop: CSAREATDTQYF. The CDR3 DNA is TGCAGTGCTAGAGAAGCCACAGATACGCAGTATTTT.